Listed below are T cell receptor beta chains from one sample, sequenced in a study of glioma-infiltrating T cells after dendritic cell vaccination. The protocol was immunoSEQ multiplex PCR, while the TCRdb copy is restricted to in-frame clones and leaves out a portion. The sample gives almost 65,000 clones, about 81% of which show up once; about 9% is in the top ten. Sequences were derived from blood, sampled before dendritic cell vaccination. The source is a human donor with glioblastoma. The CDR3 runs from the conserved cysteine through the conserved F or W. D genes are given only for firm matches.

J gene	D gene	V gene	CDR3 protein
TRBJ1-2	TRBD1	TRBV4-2	CASSQASGQGLYGYTF
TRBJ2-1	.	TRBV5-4	CASSPPDRTLYNEQFF
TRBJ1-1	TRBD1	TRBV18	CASSSDRGGTEAFF
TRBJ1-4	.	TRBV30	CACGTTNEKLFF
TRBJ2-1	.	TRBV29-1	CSVSAGGNEQFF
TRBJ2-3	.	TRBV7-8	CASSLTLSPGTDTQYF
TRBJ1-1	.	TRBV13	CASSLGGLGTEAFF
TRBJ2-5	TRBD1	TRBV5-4	CASSPGTGRQETQYF
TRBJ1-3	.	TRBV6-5	CASRGGGGNTIYF
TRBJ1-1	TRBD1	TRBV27	CASTPQGGQFNTEAFF
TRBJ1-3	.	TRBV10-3	CAISTFTGTGNTIYF
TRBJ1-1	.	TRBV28	CASTVLMNTEAFF
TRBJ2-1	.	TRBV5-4	CASSLEGGSYNEQFF